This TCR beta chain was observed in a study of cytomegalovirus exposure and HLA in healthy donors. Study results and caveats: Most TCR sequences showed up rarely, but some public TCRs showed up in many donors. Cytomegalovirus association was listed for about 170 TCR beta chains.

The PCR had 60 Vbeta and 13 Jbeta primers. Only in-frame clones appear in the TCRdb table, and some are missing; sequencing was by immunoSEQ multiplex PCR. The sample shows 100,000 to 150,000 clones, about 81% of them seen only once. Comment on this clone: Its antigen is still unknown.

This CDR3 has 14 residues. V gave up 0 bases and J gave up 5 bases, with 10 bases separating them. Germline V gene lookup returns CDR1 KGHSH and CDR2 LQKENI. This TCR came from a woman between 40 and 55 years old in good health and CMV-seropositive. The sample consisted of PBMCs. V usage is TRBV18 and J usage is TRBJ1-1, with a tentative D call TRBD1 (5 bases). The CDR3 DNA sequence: TGTGCCAGCTCACCACCTTCAGGGAGGACTGAAGCTTTCTTT. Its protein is CASSPPSGRTEAFF.